These 27 T cell receptor beta chains were all obtained from the same sample, sequenced in a study of blood T cell repertoires in COVID-19 (dated by TCRdb to the early 2020s). Receptors were amplified or captured by the immunoSEQ multiplex PCR assay. In TCRdb, the immuneACCESS table is reduced to in-frame sequences with V and J assigned. These tables do not hold every clone; where another copy was compared, an unresolved V gene accounts for under half, and the others remain unexplained. This sample gives 200,000 or so clones in total; 88% of them show up just once. The top ten hold less than 3.5% of the sample. Sequencing was performed on peripheral blood. These receptors all come from a woman between 55 and 75 years old with acute or convalescent COVID-19.

The rearrangement uses TRBV18 and TRBJ1-2, with TRBD1 as a possible D gene (6 bases). This CDR3 has 15 residues. V was cut by 4 bases and J by 0 bases, with 12 bases left in between. CDR1 and CDR2 from the germline V gene are KGHSH and LQKENI. The DNA for the CDR3 is TGTGCCAGCTCACAACTGGACAGTACTAACTATGGCTACACCTTC. Its protein product is CASSQLDSTNYGYTF.

This clone was counted a single time. This chain connects TRBV7-8 to TRBJ1-2; TRBD1 matches 9 bases. Germline assignment: CDR1 SGHVS and CDR2 FQNEAQ. Unmatched junction bases numbered 4, after V lost 3 bases and J lost 2 bases. CDR3 length: 15 residues. This CDR3 is CASSFLQGANYGYTF. Written as DNA, the CDR3 is TGTGCCAGCAGCTTTCTACAGGGGGCGAACTATGGCTACACCTTC.

The rearrangement links TRBV28 to TRBJ2-2; 9 positions match TRBD1. V lost 6 bases to trimming and J lost 4 bases; unmatched junction nucleotides: 6. This CDR3 has 15 residues. The germline V gene encodes CDR1 MDHEN and CDR2 SYDVKM. This chain's CDR3 is CASSPRDRATGELFF. CDR3 sequence (DNA): TGTGCCAGCAGCCCACGGGACAGGGCCACCGGGGAGCTGTTTTTT.

Worth noting for this clone: The identical CDR3 is also encoded by other nucleotide sequences in the sample. This chain connects TRBV7-2 to TRBJ2-3; 10 nucleotides match TRBD2. V shed 5 bases and J 9 bases; nucleotides not matched to a gene: 14. Germline-derived CDR1 and CDR2 are SGHTA and FQGNSA. The CDR3 covers 16 residues. The CDR3 sequence: CASSPRLAGAKDTQYF. For the CDR3, the DNA is TGTGCCAGCAGCCCGCGCCTAGCGGGAGCTAAAGACACGCAGTATTTT.

CDR3 bases: TGTGCCAGCAGTGAAGCCACGATAGGACTGTTCTACTATGGCTACACCTTC. Translation gives CASSEATIGLFYYGYTF. The chain couples TRBV6-1 to TRBJ1-2; D is uncertain. V was clipped by 0 bases and J by 3 bases, with 17 bases between them. The CDR3 totals 17 residues. Germline CDR1 MNHNS, CDR2 SASEGT.

The chain couples TRBV10-2 to TRBJ2-5; 10 bases align to TRBD2. Germline assignment: CDR1 WSHSY and CDR2 SAAADI. CDR3 length equals 18 residues. V trimming: 0 bases; J trimming: 5 bases; junction bases outside the gene matches: 12. CDR3 in amino acids: CASSESSLAGVMGETQYF. DNA for the CDR3: TGCGCCAGCAGTGAGTCGAGTCTAGCGGGGGTCATGGGGGAGACCCAGTACTTC.

V usage is TRBV5-4 and J usage is TRBJ1-2; TRBD1 matches at 8 bases. The CDR3 extends over 14 amino acids. From germline, CDR1 is SGHNT and CDR2 YYREEE (reference sequence). The junction had 3 bases not matched to a gene; V was cut back by 3 bases and J by 2 bases. In nucleotides, the CDR3 is TGTGCCAGCAGCTCACAGGGGGGCAACTATGGCTACACCTTC. This gives the protein CASSSQGGNYGYTF.

The rearrangement links TRBV12-3 or TRBV12-4 to TRBJ1-1; D gene unclear. There are 13 residues in the CDR3. The ends were cut back, 6 bases at V and 3 bases at J, with 11 bases in the middle. The DNA of the CDR3 is TGTGCCAGCAGAGACCAGGAGGACACTGAAGCTTTCTTT. Amino acids: CASRDQEDTEAFF.

This chain joins TRBV6-5 and TRBJ2-7; 7 bases are shared with TRBD1. The CDR3 has 12 amino acids. Germline CDR1 is MNHEY and CDR2 is SVGAGI. Trimming removed 6 bases from V and 3 bases from J; junction bases left unmatched: 2. CDR3 bases: TGTGCCAGCAGCAGGGGGTACTACGAGCAGTACTTC. This codes for CASSRGYYEQYF.

The rearrangement joins TRBV7-2 to TRBJ2-2; TRBD1 matches 8 bases. This CDR3 comprises 15 residues. The V gene's germline CDR1 is SGHTA and CDR2 FQGNSA. The ends lost 7 bases at V and 7 bases at J; junction bases unmatched: 11. Here the CDR3 reads CASKGVRGQNGELFF. CDR3 sequence (DNA): TGTGCCAGCAAGGGGGTCAGGGGGCAGAACGGGGAGCTGTTTTTT.

The chain carries TRBV7-3 and TRBJ2-3; 8 bases are a match to TRBD2. CDR1 SGHTA and CDR2 FQGTGA come from the germline V gene. The CDR3 consists of 16 residues. J was trimmed by 4 bases and V by 2 bases; bases with no gene match: 8. The CDR3 nucleotides are TGTGCCAGCAGCTTATTGGCGGGGGGCGTGGCAGATACGCAGTATTTT. Amino acid sequence: CASSLLAGGVADTQYF.

This rearrangement joins TRBV10-3 to TRBJ1-3; D call uncertain. Germline lookup yields CDR1 ENHRY and CDR2 SYGVKD. The ends were cut back, 0 bases at V and 4 bases at J, with 7 bases in the middle. The length of the CDR3 is 14 residues. CDR3 coding DNA: TGTGCCATCAGTGAGTCCGGCGGAGGAAACACCATATATTTT. Amino acid sequence: CAISESGGGNTIYF.

This rearrangement joins TRBV5-1 to TRBJ2-2, with 9 nucleotides matching TRBD2. With 5 bases clipped from V and 0 bases from J, the junction kept 5 bases outside the gene matches. CDR1 is SGHRS, CDR2 YFSETQ, per germline. There are 16 residues in the CDR3. CDR3 sequence: CASRVAGASNTGELFF. CDR3 nucleotides: TGCGCCAGCAGGGTAGCGGGGGCTTCGAACACCGGGGAGCTGTTTTTT.

The chain links TRBV9 to TRBJ2-7; a possible D gene is TRBD2 (6 bases). V lost 0 bases and J lost 4, with 8 bases in between. This CDR3 comprises 13 residues. CDR1 SGDLS and CDR2 YYNGEE come from the germline V gene. The CDR3 sequence is CASSVVEGYEQYF. The CDR3 DNA is TGTGCCAGCAGCGTAGTGGAGGGGTACGAGCAGTACTTC. Using reference TRBV9 and TRBJ2-7 for the parts outside the CDR3, the full variable domain is DSGVTQTPKHLITATGQRVTLRCSPRSGDLSVYWYQQSLDQGLQFLIQYYNGEERAKGNILERFSAQQFPDLHSELNLSSLELGDSALYFCASSVVEGYEQYFGPGTRLTVT.

V usage is TRBV7-9 and J usage is TRBJ2-7; the match to TRBD1 covers 10 bases. Per the germline V gene, CDR1 is SEHNR and CDR2 is FQNEAQ (reference sequence). The CDR3 loop spans 16 amino acids. The V and J ends lost 4 bases and 0 bases, in that order; junction bases with no gene match: 6. In DNA, the CDR3 is TGTGCCAGCAGCTGGGGCGACAGGGGGCTCTCCTACGAGCAGTACTTC. It specifies CASSWGDRGLSYEQYF. Full variable domain (missing parts from reference TRBV7-9 and TRBJ2-7): DTGVSQNPRHKITKRGQNVTFRCDPISEHNRLYWYRQTLGQGPEFLTYFQNEAQLEKSRLLSDRFSAERPKGSFSTLEIQRTEQGDSAMYLCASSWGDRGLSYEQYFGPGTRLTVT.

The CDR3 reads CATSRDRNTIYF. The CDR3 DNA follows: TGTGCCACCAGCAGGGACAGAAACACCATATATTTT. The rearrangement uses TRBV15 and TRBJ1-3; D is perhaps TRBD1 (5 bases). The CDR3 totals 12 residues. Per the germline V gene, CDR1 is LNHNV and CDR2 is YYDKDF (reference sequence). Trimming stripped 3 bases from V and 5 bases from J, with 5 bases between.

The rearrangement joins TRBV7-3 to TRBJ2-7, with a tentative D call TRBD2 (6 bases). Trimming pared 0 bases from V and 2 bases from J, leaving 8 bases between. The CDR3 runs to 14 residues. Germline assignment: CDR1 SGHTA and CDR2 FQGTGA. In DNA form, the CDR3 reads TGTGCCAGCAGCTTAACAGGGGAGGCCTACGAGCAGTACTTC. This codes for CASSLTGEAYEQYF.

The V call is TRBV19, the J call TRBJ1-5, with D possibly being TRBD1 (6 bases). V dropped 3 bases and J dropped 2 bases, with 17 bases sitting between them. The CDR3 covers 17 residues. Germline CDR1 and CDR2: LNHDA and SQIVND (reference sequence). The CDR3 DNA reads as TGTGCCAGTAGTATCCTCGGGGGGCGGTGGGGCAATCAGCCCCAGCATTTT. Translation: CASSILGGRWGNQPQHF. Together with reference TRBV19 and TRBJ1-5, the CDR3 gives the full variable domain: DGGITQSPKYLFRKEGQNVTLSCEQNLNHDAMYWYRQDPGQGLRLIYYSQIVNDFQKGDIAEGYSVSREKKESFPLTVTSAQKNPTAFYLCASSILGGRWGNQPQHFGDGTRLSIL.

This chain uses TRBV6-2 or TRBV6-3 with TRBJ2-3; TRBD2 agrees at 7 bases. CDR1 is MNHEY, CDR2 SVGEGT, per germline. The CDR3 spans 19 residues. V was clipped by 2 bases and J by 0 bases; unmatched bases: 14. The CDR3 DNA reads as TGTGCCAGCAGTTACCCCGGACTAGGGAACGCCTTTAGCACAGATACGCAGTATTTT. Its translation: CASSYPGLGNAFSTDTQYF.

The CDR3, as DNA: TGTGCCAGCAGCATCCGGACTAGCGGGGGGCCCGGGGAGCTGTTTTTT. It specifies CASSIRTSGGPGELFF. The chain carries TRBV9 and TRBJ2-2; TRBD2 aligns across 14 bases. J lost 6 bases, V lost 4 bases, and 5 bases had no gene match. The CDR3 is 16 amino acids. Per germline, CDR1 SGDLS and CDR2 YYNGEE.

This chain joins TRBV7-8 and TRBJ1-2; 9 nucleotides align to TRBD1. Germline CDR1 is SGHVS and CDR2 is FQNEAQ. J was trimmed by 3 bases and V by 2 bases; bases with no gene match: 4. This CDR3 region has 15 residues. The CDR3 DNA follows: TGTGCCAGCAGCTTAACTAGGACAGGGGACTATGGCTACACCTTC. Translation gives CASSLTRTGDYGYTF.

The rearrangement links TRBV6-5 to TRBJ1-4; TRBD1 might be the D (6 bases). The CDR3 extends over 14 amino acids. Germline CDR1 is MNHEY and CDR2 is SVGAGI. V lost 4 bases and J lost 0, with 6 bases in between. CDR3 bases: TGTGCCAGCAGTTGGACAGCAACTAATGAAAAACTGTTTTTT. Translating gives CASSWTATNEKLFF.

The V gene is TRBV11-2, the J gene TRBJ2-7; a possible D gene is TRBD2 (6 bases). The CDR3 extends over 17 amino acids. The V gene lost 1 base and the J gene lost 3 bases, with 19 bases spanning the gap. The germline V gene has CDR1 SGHAT and CDR2 FQNNGV. CDR3 region: CASSLGGWSSGVYEQYF. The CDR3, as DNA: TGTGCCAGCAGCTTAGGGGGGTGGAGTAGCGGAGTCTACGAGCAGTACTTC.

The rearrangement uses TRBV18 and TRBJ1-1, with a possible D match to TRBD1 (5 bases). The CDR3 spans 14 residues. Trimming pared 6 bases from V and 3 bases from J, leaving 14 bases between. Germline assignment: CDR1 KGHSH and CDR2 LQKENI. The CDR3: CASSSGAGHTEAFF. For the CDR3, the DNA is TGTGCCAGCTCGTCCGGGGCGGGGCACACTGAAGCTTTCTTT.

CDR3 bases: TGTGCCAGCACTGGGGGGAATTCACCCCTCCACTTT. Its translation: CASTGGNSPLHF. The chain employs TRBV28 and TRBJ1-6; possible D gene TRBD1, 5 bases. Germline loops: CDR1 MDHEN, CDR2 SYDVKM. The ends were cut back, 7 bases at V and 7 bases at J, with 8 bases in the middle. The length of the CDR3 is 12 residues.

The chain links TRBV6-6 to TRBJ1-3, with a possible D match to TRBD1 (5 bases). The germline gives CDR1 MNHNY, CDR2 SVGAGI (reference sequence). This CDR3 comprises 15 residues. V lost 7 bases to trimming and J lost 0 bases, with 13 bases between them. The chain's CDR3 is CASTRDGSSGNTIYF. For the CDR3, the DNA is TGTGCCAGCACACGGGACGGGAGCTCTGGAAACACCATATATTTT.

The chain uses TRBV27 and TRBJ1-1; D unclear. V shed 2 bases and J shed 1 base, with 8 bases lying between them. Germline CDR1 reads MNHEY; CDR2 reads SMNVEV (reference sequence). This CDR3 spans 14 amino acids. CDR3 in DNA: TGTGCCAGCAGTTTACTGGGCAGGAACACTGAAGCTTTCTTT. Translation gives CASSLLGRNTEAFF.